The clone carrying this T cell receptor (beta chain) came up once. The germline gives CDR1 LGHDT, CDR2 YNNKEL (reference sequence). The CDR3 length is 16 residues. The V segment lost 3 bases and the J segment 5 bases; nucleotides outside the gene matches: 7. Original processing notes: Amplifying reference gene primers gave estimates of nucleated cell counts. Libraries were prepared by immunoSEQ multiplex PCR; TCRdb keeps only in-frame clonotypes and omits some of them. D and trimming come from the DNA, and the V and J calls and clone size come from that table. Of about 160,000 clones detected, approximately 80% appear once; the ten largest clones hold approximately 12%. The data were taken from a study of blood T cell repertoires in COVID-19. In the study overall: The United States, Italy and Spain were the sources of the acute and convalescent COVID-19 samples. From T cells, B-cell-depleted T cells, or PBMCs came the material, which was cDNA or gDNA.

This sequence joins TRBV3-1 (or the pseudogene TRBV3-2) and TRBJ2-1; 10 positions match TRBD1. The sequencing input was peripheral blood. This TCR was sampled from a man aged 70 or older who had recovered from COVID-19. CDR3 nucleotides: TGTGCCAGCAGCCATCGTCCCGGGACAGGGGACAATGAGCAGTTCTTC. Protein product: CASSHRPGTGDNEQFF.